This passage covers 11 T cell receptor beta chains from one sample sequenced in a study of human T cells and chemical hapten exposure. The time point was: pre-sensitization, week 0. Treatment described: therapeutic diphenylcyclopropenone sensitization with weekly scalp DPC. TCRdb reprocessed the RACE reads with MiXCR, giving one entry per CDR3 protein. Of about 120,000 distinct CDR3 sequences listed, approximately 13% are singletons. This specimen consisted of whole blood, obtained in connection with sensitization to the hapten diphenylcyclopropenone (DPC). The receptors originated from a woman between 18 and 30 years old with alopecia areata. Some clones in this sample may be carry-over from other donors' samples.

This clonotype has more than one count but fewer than ten. This chain joins TRBV7-6 and TRBJ1-6; D is possibly TRBD1 (6 bases). The V and J ends lost 4 bases and 3 bases respectively, with 13 bases between them. CDR1 is SGHVS, CDR2 FNYEAQ, per germline. This CDR3 has 16 residues. This CDR3 is CASSSPGRGYNSPLHF. The CDR3 DNA reads TGTGCCAGCAGCTCCCCGGGCAGGGGCTATAATTCACCCCTCCACTTT.

In this sample, this clonotype turned up a few times. CDR3 protein: CASSHGPMNTEAFF. As DNA, the CDR3 is TGTGCCAGCAGCCATGGACCAATGAACACTGAAGCTTTCTTT. The rearrangement joins TRBV7-8 to TRBJ1-1, with D unclear. CDR1 is SGHVS, CDR2 FQNEAQ, per germline. V was clipped by 5 bases and J by 0 bases, with 10 bases between them. The CDR3 consists of 14 residues. Together with reference TRBV7-8 and TRBJ1-1, the CDR3 gives the full variable domain: GAGVSQSPRYKVAKRGQDVALRCDPISGHVSLFWYQQALGQGPEFLTYFQNEAQLDKSGLPSDRFFAERPEGSVSTLKIQRTQQEDSAVYLCASSHGPMNTEAFFGQGTRLTVV.

This clonotype was seen only a few times. This chain joins TRBV6-2 or TRBV6-3 and TRBJ2-7; TRBD2 aligns across 14 bases. V shed 10 bases, J shed 3 bases, and the junction held 8 bases outside the gene matches. Germline-derived CDR1 and CDR2 are MNHEY and SVGEGT. CDR3 size: 15 residues. CDR3 residues: CATGTSGGKDYEQYF. CDR3 DNA: TGTGCCACAGGGACTAGCGGGGGAAAAGACTACGAGCAGTACTTC.

Worth noting for this clonotype: The junction shows a germline mismatch at one end, possibly a read error. This chain connects TRBV12-3 or TRBV12-4 to TRBJ1-1; D remains unclear. The CDR3 extends over 13 amino acids. CDR3 loop: CATSVPGITEAFF. CDR3 bases: TGTGCCACCAGTGTCCCGGGAATAACTGAAGCTTTCTTT.

This clonotype was counted ten times or more. The chain recombines TRBV3-1 with TRBJ2-5, with TRBD2 as a possible D gene (6 bases). Germline loops: CDR1 LGHDT, CDR2 YNNKEL (reference sequence). V was shortened by 0 bases and J by 5 bases, with 16 bases between the two germline ends. CDR3 length: 16 residues. CDR3 residues: CASSQDAGGIKETQYF. The CDR3 DNA sequence: TGTGCCAGCAGCCAAGATGCCGGAGGGATCAAGGAGACCCAGTACTTC.

This clonotype was picked up a small number of times. The chain uses TRBV28 and TRBJ1-5; D is perhaps TRBD1 (6 bases). Germline V gene lookup returns CDR1 MDHEN and CDR2 SYDVKM. The CDR3 sequence is 14 residues long. V was pared by 8 bases and J by 0 bases, with 11 bases between. In DNA form, the CDR3 reads TGTGCCAGCCTGGACAGAGCTAGCAATCAGCCCCAGCATTTT. It is translated as CASLDRASNQPQHF.

This clonotype was counted ten times or more. The chain has TRBV24-1 and TRBJ2-1, with D perhaps matching TRBD1 or TRBD2 (7 bases each). There are 15 residues in the CDR3. V gave up 1 base and J gave up 7 bases, with 13 bases separating them. Germline lookup yields CDR1 KGHDR and CDR2 SFDVKD. The CDR3 sequence is CATSDFRQGGNEQFF. The CDR3, as DNA: TGTGCCACCAGTGATTTTCGACAGGGAGGGAATGAGCAGTTCTTC.

The chain uses TRBV7-2 and TRBJ1-4; D ambiguous. Per the germline V gene, CDR1 is SGHTA and CDR2 is FQGNSA. The CDR3 covers 16 residues. V shed 4 bases and J shed 1 base, with 13 bases lying between them. CDR3 residues: CASSSESMITNEKLFF. DNA for the CDR3: TGTGCCAGCAGCTCCGAGTCAATGATAACTAATGAAAAACTGTTTTTT.

This clonotype has only a few counts. The chain recombines TRBV7-8 with TRBJ1-4; no clear D gene. Germline loops: CDR1 SGHVS, CDR2 FQNEAQ. The V gene lost 1 base and the J gene lost 5 bases, with 11 bases spanning the gap. This CDR3 has 15 residues. CDR3 nucleotides: TGTGCCAGCAGCTTAGAGGCAGGCTACAATGAAAAACTGTTTTTT. It is translated as CASSLEAGYNEKLFF.

This clonotype occurred a few times. This chain uses TRBV20-1 with TRBJ2-3; TRBD2 aligns across 15 bases. V shed 2 bases and J 2 bases; nucleotides not matched to a gene: 5. The CDR3 runs to 17 residues. Germline V gives CDR1 DFQATT, CDR2 SNEGSKA (reference sequence). CDR3 in amino acids: CSARKWTSGGATDTQYF. The CDR3 DNA is TGCAGTGCTAGAAAATGGACTAGCGGGGGGGCCACAGATACGCAGTATTTT.

The V gene is TRBV10-1, the J gene TRBJ2-1, with 10 bases that match TRBD2. Per germline, CDR1 WNHNN and CDR2 SYGVQD (reference sequence). This CDR3 region has 13 residues. V lost 2 bases to trimming and J lost 13 bases; unmatched junction nucleotides: 5. The chain's CDR3 is CASSETSGADQFF. CDR3 in DNA: TGCGCCAGCAGTGAGACTAGCGGGGCCGATCAGTTCTTC.